Following are 16 T cell receptor beta chains from one sample sequenced in a study of neurological immune-mediated disorders. TCRdb re-called the 5' RACE reads with MiXCR, one entry per CDR3 protein. In the table there are 35,000 to 50,000 distinct CDR3 sequences, about 14% of which are singletons. Sequences were obtained from CD4+ T cells from blood. These receptors were taken from a woman in her sixties with HTLV-1-associated myelopathy (HAM/TSP).

In this sample, this clonotype turned up many times. V is TRBV6-5 and J is TRBJ1-1; D call uncertain. The V end lost 5 bases, the J end lost 6 bases, and 10 bases lay between the germline ends. This CDR3 has 12 residues. CDR1 is MNHEY and CDR2 is SVGAGI in the germline V gene. CDR3 residues: CASSGNGAEAFF. Written as DNA, the CDR3 is TGTGCCAGCAGTGGCAATGGGGCTGAAGCTTTCTTT.

This clonotype was recorded at least ten times. This chain uses TRBV6-5 with TRBJ1-1; perhaps TRBD1 as D (6 bases). The CDR3 covers 13 residues. CDR1 is MNHEY, CDR2 SVGAGI, per germline. V lost 7 bases, J lost 6 bases, and 15 bases lay in between. CDR3 nucleotide sequence: TGTGCCAGCACCTTCAGGGGTATCGCTGAAGCTTTCTTT. Protein: CASTFRGIAEAFF.

On this clonotype: At one end, the junction sequence differs from germline, possibly due to a read error. This chain links TRBV20-1 with TRBJ2-3; perhaps TRBD1 as D (6 bases). Germline V gene sequence: CDR1 DFQATT, CDR2 SNEGSKA (reference sequence). This CDR3 is built from 17 residues. The CDR3 reads CSARFHTGLMVAYTRYF. The CDR3 DNA reads as TGCAGTGCTAGATTCCACACAGGGCTTATGGTCGCGTATACGCGGTATTTT.

This clonotype was found many times. At one end, the junction sequence differs from germline, possibly due to a read error. V and J are TRBV20-1 and TRBJ1-1, with TRBD1 matching 7 bases. This CDR3 comprises 11 residues. Germline-derived CDR1 and CDR2 are DFQATT and SNEGSKA (reference sequence). The CDR3 spells CIARADRKAFF. The CDR3 nucleotides read TGCATTGCTAGGGCGGACAGGAAAGCTTTCTTT.

This clonotype was seen repeatedly, ten times or more. The rearrangement links TRBV20-1 to TRBJ1-1; possibly TRBD1 for D (6 bases). This CDR3 contains 14 residues. V shed 2 bases and J shed 1 base, with 11 bases lying between them. CDR1 and CDR2 (germline): DFQATT, SNEGSKA (reference sequence). In DNA form, the CDR3 reads TGCAGTGCTAGACCCCCGACAGGGAACACTGAAGCTTTCTTT. It specifies CSARPPTGNTEAFF.

This clonotype has at least ten counts. This chain links TRBV5-1 with TRBJ1-6; 10 nucleotides line up with TRBD1. V lost 2 bases to trimming and J lost 9 bases; unmatched junction nucleotides: 5. Germline lookup yields CDR1 SGHRS and CDR2 YFSETQ. The CDR3 totals 15 residues. CDR3 protein: CASSFRDRGGSPLHF. CDR3 bases: TGCGCCAGCAGCTTCCGGGACAGGGGAGGTTCACCCCTCCACTTT.

Ten or more counts support this clonotype. V is TRBV20-1 and J is TRBJ1-2; 9 positions agree with TRBD1. CDR1 is DFQATT and CDR2 is SNEGSKA in the germline V gene (reference sequence). The CDR3 sequence is 12 residues long. Trimming cost V 5 bases and J 6 bases; bases outside gene matches: 4. Here the CDR3 DNA reads TGCAGTGCTGAACAGGGGGCTGATGGCTACACCTTC. Translation gives CSAEQGADGYTF.

This clonotype was observed at least ten times. The chain uses TRBV7-2 and TRBJ2-7, with TRBD1 identical over 10 bases. Germline trimming cut 1 base from V and 4 bases from J; bases unmatched to any gene: 4. Germline V gives CDR1 SGHTA, CDR2 FQGNSA. The length of the CDR3 is 15 residues. The CDR3 DNA follows: TGTGCCAGCAGCTTAGACCCGGACAGGGGGTACGAGCAGTACTTC. Amino acid sequence: CASSLDPDRGYEQYF.

The sample holds many counts of this clonotype. This chain joins TRBV29-1 and TRBJ2-5; the D gene is possibly TRBD1 (6 bases). V was clipped by 6 bases and J by 2 bases, with 16 bases between them. From germline, CDR1 is SQVTM and CDR2 ANQGSEA. This CDR3 spans 14 amino acids. This CDR3 reads CSVGHEGWQETQYF. The CDR3 region has the DNA TGCAGCGTGGGACATGAAGGGTGGCAAGAGACCCAGTACTTC.

This clonotype was seen ten or more times. The rearrangement joins TRBV5-6 to TRBJ2-3; TRBD2 matches at 8 bases. The CDR3 covers 16 residues. The trim removed 4 bases at V and 4 bases at J, leaving 11 bases unmatched. Germline CDR1 SGHDT, CDR2 YYEEEE. The DNA of the CDR3 is TGTGCCAGCAGCGGCTTTAGCGGGGTCAGCGCAGATACGCAGTATTTT. It translates to CASSGFSGVSADTQYF.

This clonotype was counted many times. CDR3 loop: CASKRAHREKLFF. Here the CDR3 DNA reads TGTGCCAGTAAGAGGGCTCACCGTGAAAAACTGTTTTTT. The chain combines TRBV19 with TRBJ1-4; no firm D call. Germline CDR1 LNHDA, CDR2 SQIVND (reference sequence). V lost 7 bases to trimming and J lost 7 bases, with 13 bases between them. The CDR3 has 13 amino acids.

This chain connects TRBV7-9 to TRBJ2-1; TRBD2 matches 7 bases. CDR1 and CDR2 (germline): SEHNR, FQNEAQ (reference sequence). The CDR3 loop spans 14 amino acids. After removal of 8 bases from V and 2 bases from J, the junction contained 6 bases not matched to a gene. CDR3 in DNA: TGTGCCAGCGCCCCCCTAGCGGCCTACAATGAGCAGTTCTTC. As protein: CASAPLAAYNEQFF.

Ten or more counts support this clonotype. The rearrangement joins TRBV20-1 to TRBJ2-3; 10 nucleotides align to TRBD2. Losses at the gene ends were 1 base for V and 0 bases for J; bases not matched to a gene: 7. Germline assignment: CDR1 DFQATT and CDR2 SNEGSKA (reference sequence). This CDR3 has 17 amino acids. For the CDR3, the DNA is TGCAGTGCTAGAGTACTAGCGGGGCATACTAGCACAGATACGCAGTATTTT. Amino acids: CSARVLAGHTSTDTQYF.

This clonotype was recorded many times. The chain links TRBV5-5 to TRBJ1-2; possible D gene TRBD1, 5 bases. V lost 1 base and J 0 bases, leaving 10 bases between the germline ends. Looked up from germline, CDR1 is SGHKS and CDR2 is YYEKEE (reference sequence). CDR3 length: 15 amino acids. CDR3 amino acids: CASSLYRPTNYGYTF. The CDR3 region has the DNA TGTGCCAGCAGCTTGTACAGGCCTACTAACTATGGCTACACCTTC.

This clonotype was seen many times. This chain connects TRBV20-1 to TRBJ1-5; D remains unclear. This CDR3 region has 13 residues. Germline-derived CDR1 and CDR2 are DFQATT and SNEGSKA (reference sequence). V was pared by 0 bases and J by 8 bases, with 11 bases between. The CDR3 nucleotides are TGCAGTGCTAGAGAGACGCGGGGAGAGCCCCAGCATTTT. Amino acid sequence: CSARETRGEPQHF.

Regarding this clonotype: The junction departs from germline at one end; a sequencing error may be responsible. This chain uses TRBV27 with TRBJ1-5, with D possibly being TRBD1 (5 bases). The CDR3 loop spans 20 amino acids. The germline gives CDR1 MNHEY, CDR2 SMNVEV (reference sequence). In DNA, the CDR3 is TGTGCCAGCAGTTTATCGCCTCCATGGAGCTTGTTGTGGGGCAATCAGACCCAGCATTTT. Protein sequence: CASSLSPPWSLLWGNQTQHF.